A single sample is the source of the 21 T cell receptor beta chains below, sequenced in a study of T-cell reconstitution after alpha-beta-depleted transplantation in children. Unique molecular identifiers were used in preparing the TCRbeta library. From the PCR reads, TCRdb called clonotypes with MiXCR, one entry per CDR3 protein. The sample contains 700,000 to 850,000 distinct CDR3 sequences, 16% of which appear only once. Sequenced material: PBMCs, mostly from graft donor cells, taken 360 days after TCRalphabeta/CD19-depleted stem cell transplant. The origin of the receptors is a male patient between 10 and 17 years old who had a stem cell transplant for acute lymphoblastic leukemia, so the T cells may come from the graft donor.

V and J are TRBV5-6 and TRBJ1-1, with D maybe TRBD1 (6 bases). This CDR3 is 15 amino acids long. The germline V gene has CDR1 SGHDT and CDR2 YYEEEE. Trimming removed 0 bases from V and 1 base from J, with 10 bases in between. This CDR3 is CASSLGGHSNTEAFF. In DNA, the CDR3 is TGTGCCAGCAGCTTGGGGGGACATTCGAACACTGAAGCTTTCTTT.

CDR3 nucleotide sequence: TGTGCCAGCAGCTTTCGGAGGGCCCGGTTGGCGAGCGGACCCTCGGGTACGCAGTATTTT. Protein product: CASSFRRARLASGPSGTQYF. The chain links TRBV11-1 to TRBJ2-3, with a possible D match to TRBD2 (6 bases). Per germline, CDR1 SGHAT and CDR2 FQDESV (reference sequence). V shed 3 bases and J shed 8 bases, with 33 bases lying between them. This CDR3 contains 20 residues.

This clonotype has just a few counts. The J gene is TRBJ2-2, the V gene TRBV5-1; 7 nucleotides align to TRBD1. V shed 4 bases and J 6 bases; nucleotides not matched to a gene: 3. From germline, CDR1 is SGHRS and CDR2 YFSETQ. The CDR3 is made up of 13 amino acids. The CDR3 DNA reads as TGCGCCAGCAGCATAACAGGGGCCGGGGAGCTGTTTTTT. Its protein is CASSITGAGELFF.

This clonotype was observed a handful of times. This chain uses TRBV7-9 with TRBJ1-1, with TRBD1 identical over 7 bases. The CDR3 extends over 15 amino acids. J gave up 0 bases and V 5 bases, and 6 bases lay outside the gene matches. The germline CDR1 and CDR2 sequences are SEHNR and FQNEAQ (reference sequence). In nucleotides, the CDR3 is TGTGCCAGCAGCCCCAGGGGGGGGGTGAACACTGAAGCTTTCTTT. This gives the protein CASSPRGGVNTEAFF.

The genes are TRBV7-9 and TRBJ2-3; D possibly corresponds to TRBD2 (6 bases). Germline CDR1 reads SEHNR; CDR2 reads FQNEAQ (reference sequence). The V end lost 5 bases, the J end lost 4 bases, and 13 bases lay between the germline ends. The CDR3 has 14 amino acids. CDR3 amino acids: CASSPGPGADTQYF. The CDR3, as DNA: TGTGCCAGCAGCCCAGGTCCGGGGGCAGATACGCAGTATTTT.

The rearrangement links TRBV7-2 to TRBJ1-1; D uncertain. In germline, CDR1 is SGHTA, CDR2 FQGNSA. V shed 2 bases and J shed 1 base, with 14 bases lying between them. The CDR3 spans 16 residues. For the CDR3, the DNA is TGTGCCAGCAGCTTAAACTCCTGGGGAGAGAACACTGAAGCTTTCTTT. This codes for CASSLNSWGENTEAFF.

This clonotype was seen a few times. The rearrangement joins TRBV29-1 to TRBJ2-7; 10 bases agree with TRBD2. CDR3 size: 16 residues. CDR1 SQVTM and CDR2 ANQGSEA come from the germline V gene. J was trimmed by 0 bases and V by 2 bases; bases with no gene match: 7. The CDR3 DNA reads as TGCAGCGTTGAAACCAGCGGGAGGGGATTCTCCTACGAGCAGTACTTC. Translation gives CSVETSGRGFSYEQYF.

The CDR3, as DNA: TGTGCCAGCAGCCAAGGGCAGATTAGCACAGATACGCAGTATTTT. This sequence encodes CASSQGQISTDTQYF. The chain combines TRBV14 with TRBJ2-3, with D unresolved. Germline loops: CDR1 SGHDN, CDR2 FVKESK. V gave up 1 base and J gave up 0 bases, with 8 bases separating them. CDR3 length: 15 residues.

The chain has TRBV5-8 and TRBJ2-7; maybe TRBD1 (6 bases). Germline loops: CDR1 SGHTS, CDR2 YDEGEE. Deletions cut 2 bases from V and 0 bases from J, with 12 bases between. The CDR3 loop spans 15 amino acids. The CDR3, as DNA: TGTGCCAGCAGCTTCCCCGACAGGAGCTCCTACGAGCAGTACTTC. The encoded protein is CASSFPDRSSYEQYF. The variable domain in full, completed from reference TRBV5-8 and TRBJ2-7, reads EAGVTQSPTHLIKTRGQQATLRCSPISGHTSVYWYQQALGLGLQFLLWYDEGEERNRGNFPPRFSGRQFPNYSSELNVNALELEDSALYLCASSFPDRSSYEQYFGPGTRLTVT.

This clonotype turned up a few times. The chain joins TRBV2 to TRBJ2-1; TRBD1 might be the D (6 bases). This CDR3 spans 14 amino acids. CDR1 is SNHLY, CDR2 FYNNEI, per germline. V lost 7 bases and J lost 5, with 15 bases in between. Here the CDR3 reads CASTIRTADNEQFF. The CDR3 DNA reads TGTGCCAGCACGATAAGGACAGCCGACAATGAGCAGTTCTTC.

The chain links TRBV11-2 to TRBJ2-2; D is perhaps TRBD1 or TRBD2 (5 bases each). V was pared by 5 bases and J by 8 bases, with 15 bases between. There are 14 residues in the CDR3. Germline CDR1 is SGHAT and CDR2 is FQNNGV. In nucleotides, the CDR3 is TGTGCCAGCAGCCTCCGGGACCCAGGGGGGGAGCTGTTTTTT. It is translated as CASSLRDPGGELFF.

The chain is built from TRBV6-6 and TRBJ2-7, with 7 nucleotides matching TRBD1. The V gene end was trimmed by 6 bases and the J gene end by 6 bases; junction bases not matched to a gene: 5. Germline loops: CDR1 MNHNY, CDR2 SVGAGI (reference sequence). This CDR3 has 12 residues. The CDR3 protein is CASSLTGLEQYF. CDR3 in DNA: TGTGCCAGCAGCTTGACAGGGCTCGAGCAGTACTTC.

This rearrangement joins TRBV9 to TRBJ2-7, with 7 nucleotides matching TRBD1. Germline V gives CDR1 SGDLS, CDR2 YYNGEE. The CDR3 sequence is 15 residues long. With V trimmed by 0 bases and J by 3 bases, 6 bases remained unmatched. The CDR3 here is CASSVEGTVVYEQYF. The CDR3 DNA is TGTGCCAGCAGCGTAGAGGGGACAGTAGTCTACGAGCAGTACTTC.

In its sample, this clonotype was seen a few times. The genes are TRBV5-1 and TRBJ2-7; D is possibly TRBD2 (5 bases). In germline, CDR1 is SGHRS, CDR2 YFSETQ. The CDR3 spans 14 residues. Trimming shortened V by 1 base and J by 2 bases, and 10 bases separated the two germline ends. The CDR3 is CASSLFYGTYEQYF. The CDR3, as DNA: TGCGCCAGCAGCTTGTTTTACGGGACCTACGAGCAGTACTTC.

V is TRBV12-5 and J is TRBJ2-1, with D tentatively TRBD1 (5 bases). V lost 6 bases, J lost 14 bases, and 14 bases lay in between. This CDR3 spans 11 amino acids. Germline loops: CDR1 LGHNT, CDR2 FRNRAP. The CDR3 here is CASGHQGVEFF. In nucleotides, the CDR3 is TGTGCTAGTGGCCATCAGGGCGTAGAGTTCTTC.

The rearrangement joins TRBV19 to TRBJ1-5; TRBD1 might be the D (6 bases). The CDR3 spans 15 residues. Trimming pared 3 bases from V and 6 bases from J, leaving 15 bases between. Germline V lookup: CDR1 LNHDA, CDR2 SQIVND (reference sequence). The CDR3 spells CASSMPGGLRQPQHF. The CDR3 bases are TGTGCCAGTAGTATGCCCGGGGGGCTTCGTCAGCCCCAGCATTTT.

In its sample, this clonotype was seen a few times. V usage is TRBV4-2 and J usage is TRBJ2-7; 12 bases line up with TRBD2. The J segment lost 0 bases and the V segment lost 4 bases, leaving 10 bases of the junction unmatched. The germline CDR1 and CDR2 sequences are LGHNA and YNFKEQ. This CDR3 is built from 18 residues. The CDR3 spells CASSPPGLAGATSYEQYF. The CDR3 DNA sequence: TGTGCCAGCAGCCCTCCGGGACTAGCGGGTGCGACCTCCTACGAGCAGTACTTC.

The table lists this clonotype with many counts. The chain employs TRBV4-1 and TRBJ2-5, with TRBD2 matching 12 bases. CDR3 size: 15 residues. Germline V gene lookup returns CDR1 MGHRA and CDR2 YSYEKL. V dropped 1 base and J dropped 5; count of bases not matched to a gene: 2. The CDR3 sequence: CASSQGLAGVETQYF. DNA for the CDR3: TGCGCCAGCAGCCAAGGACTAGCGGGAGTGGAGACCCAGTACTTC.

Only a few counts were recorded for this clonotype. This chain links TRBV20-1 with TRBJ2-7, with 11 bases identical to TRBD2. This CDR3 is 20 amino acids long. Trimming removed 0 bases from V and 0 bases from J; junction bases left unmatched: 16. Germline V gives CDR1 DFQATT, CDR2 SNEGSKA (reference sequence). The CDR3 is CSARESPLLAGDLLSYEQYF. CDR3 bases: TGCAGTGCTAGAGAATCCCCTCTACTAGCGGGAGACCTACTCTCCTACGAGCAGTACTTC.

This clonotype has only a few counts. The chain couples TRBV9 to TRBJ2-7; D gene uncertain. Trimming left V 1 base short and J 2 bases short, with 13 bases between. This CDR3 has 15 residues. Germline loops: CDR1 SGDLS, CDR2 YYNGEE. The CDR3 DNA sequence: TGTGCCAGCAGCGTAACGGGTTCGGAGACCTACGAGCAGTACTTC. It is translated as CASSVTGSETYEQYF. Full variable domain (rest looked up from reference TRBV9 and TRBJ2-7): DSGVTQTPKHLITATGQRVTLRCSPRSGDLSVYWYQQSLDQGLQFLIQYYNGEERAKGNILERFSAQQFPDLHSELNLSSLELGDSALYFCASSVTGSETYEQYFGPGTRLTVT.

The genes are TRBV9 and TRBJ2-7; 10 bases fit TRBD2. Germline V gene sequence: CDR1 SGDLS, CDR2 YYNGEE. The V segment lost 0 bases and the J segment 4 bases; nucleotides outside the gene matches: 4. The CDR3 is 15 amino acids. CDR3 sequence reads: CASSVEPSGSYEQYF. The CDR3 region has the DNA TGTGCCAGCAGCGTAGAGCCTAGCGGGAGTTACGAGCAGTACTTC.